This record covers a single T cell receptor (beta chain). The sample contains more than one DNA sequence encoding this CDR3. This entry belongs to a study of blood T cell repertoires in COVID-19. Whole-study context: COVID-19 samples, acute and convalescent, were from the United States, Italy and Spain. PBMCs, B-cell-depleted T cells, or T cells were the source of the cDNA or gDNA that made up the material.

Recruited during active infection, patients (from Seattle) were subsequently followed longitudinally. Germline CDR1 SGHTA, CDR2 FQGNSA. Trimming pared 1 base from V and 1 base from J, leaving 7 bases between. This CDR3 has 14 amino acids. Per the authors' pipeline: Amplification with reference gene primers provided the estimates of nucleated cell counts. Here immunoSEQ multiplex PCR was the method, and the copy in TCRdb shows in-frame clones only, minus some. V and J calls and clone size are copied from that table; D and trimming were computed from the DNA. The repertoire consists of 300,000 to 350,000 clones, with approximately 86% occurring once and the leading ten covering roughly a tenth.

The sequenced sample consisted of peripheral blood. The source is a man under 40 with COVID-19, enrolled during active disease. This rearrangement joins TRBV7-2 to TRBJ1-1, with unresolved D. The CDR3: CASSLVPGNTEAFF. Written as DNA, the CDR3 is TGTGCCAGCAGCTTAGTGCCGGGGAACACTGAAGCTTTCTTT.